Sequencing of this TCR beta chain was carried out in a study of cytotoxic CD8 clonotypes in ibrutinib-treated CLL. As for the study in general: Over 9 relapsed/refractory, some 14 treatment-naive; roughly 17 IGHV unmutated.

Sequenced by immunoSEQ multiplex PCR; TCRdb stores in-frame clones only, minus some. The top ten hold roughly an eighth of the sample, which has about 200,000 clones, approximately 75% seen once. This clone was counted only a few times. Per the germline V gene, CDR1 is SGHRS and CDR2 is YFSETQ. The CDR3 is made up of 12 amino acids. V lost 2 bases and J lost 3, with 4 bases in between. The clonotype comes from a human donor with chronic lymphocytic leukemia. The specimen comprised PBMCs, sampled after 12 months of ibrutinib treatment. The J gene is TRBJ2-3, the V gene TRBV5-1; D uncertain. The CDR3 region has the DNA TGCGCCAGCAGCTTAGTGACAGATACGCAGTATTTT. This codes for CASSLVTDTQYF.